This TCR beta chain was sequenced during a study of spatial heterogeneity in lung cancer. Background on the study: Where they were available, follow-up PBMC samples were sequenced, at a median of about 22 months after resection. Broader study findings: Relative to follow-up, resection was when ubiquitous expanded tumor TCRs appeared more in blood.

Carried by each TCR cDNA molecule was a unique molecular identifier. From the 5' RACE reads, TCRdb called clonotypes with MiXCR, one entry per CDR3 protein. The sample consists of approximately 110,000 distinct CDR3 sequences, 11% of them appearing once. This clonotype was picked up many times. Its cognate antigen is unknown. Germline-derived CDR1 and CDR2 are KGHSH and LQKENI. This CDR3 comprises 14 residues. V dropped 5 bases and J dropped 7 bases, with 14 bases sitting between them. Time point indicated: blood at routine non-recurrence follow-up after resection. Whole RNA, which was extracted from tumor, nontumor lung tissue or frozen PBMC, was sequenced without any cell sorting.

The source material was PBMCs, sampled at follow-up. The chain is built from TRBV18 and TRBJ2-2; D unresolved. The TCR sequence derives from a female donor with early-stage non-small cell lung cancer. CDR3 DNA sequence: TGTGCCAGCTCATCCGGGCCCCGGATCGGGGAGCTGTTTTTT. Its translation: CASSSGPRIGELFF.